The 14 T cell receptor beta chains below all came from one sample that was sequenced in a study of vaccination effects on CD4 cells after COVID-19. No antigens are known for them. TCRdb keeps only in-frame clones here, not all; method: immunoSEQ multiplex PCR. This sample yields roughly 36,000 clones, of which 60% to 75% are seen a single time; 3% belongs to the top ten. Isolating CD4+ T cells followed more than 9 days of culture. The sample consisted of CD4+ T cells from PBMCs cultured without peptide, taken before COVID-19 vaccination. Every receptor here comes from a human donor who received a COVID-19 vaccine.

This clone was counted a single time. The chain employs TRBV13 and TRBJ1-3; D remains unclear. The length of the CDR3 is 16 residues. V lost 2 bases and J lost 0, with 11 bases in between. Germline CDR1 is PRHDT and CDR2 is FYEKMQ (reference sequence). CDR3 protein: CASSLRQASSGNTIYF. In DNA form, the CDR3 reads TGTGCCAGCAGCTTACGTCAGGCCTCCTCTGGAAACACCATATATTTT.

The chain links TRBV27 to TRBJ2-7, with 7 bases lining up with TRBD2. The CDR3 consists of 15 residues. CDR1 and CDR2 from the germline V gene are MNHEY and SMNVEV (reference sequence). V shed 3 bases, J shed 6 bases, and the junction held 11 bases outside the gene matches. The CDR3 loop reads CASSFSLGTGGEQYF. In DNA form, the CDR3 reads TGTGCCAGCAGTTTTTCTCTCGGTACGGGGGGCGAGCAGTACTTC.

This chain uses TRBV12-3 or TRBV12-4 with TRBJ1-1, with 7 positions matching TRBD1. The CDR3 consists of 12 residues. V trimming: 5 bases; J trimming: 5 bases; junction bases outside the gene matches: 2. CDR3 in amino acids: CASSPGGTEAFF. CDR3 nucleotides: TGTGCCAGCAGTCCAGGGGGAACTGAAGCTTTCTTT.

This clone was picked up one time. The chain is built from TRBV28 and TRBJ2-4; no clear D. V was shortened by 3 bases and J by 4 bases, with 7 bases between the two germline ends. The CDR3 extends over 13 amino acids. The germline gives CDR1 MDHEN, CDR2 SYDVKM. The CDR3 DNA reads TGTGCCAGCAGTTTTTACGGTAAAAACATTCAGTACTTC. It yields the protein CASSFYGKNIQYF.

This clone was seen a handful of times. The chain links TRBV19 to TRBJ2-4; 10 nucleotides match TRBD2. V dropped 5 bases and J dropped 4; count of bases not matched to a gene: 8. CDR3 size: 16 residues. In germline, CDR1 is LNHDA, CDR2 SQIVND (reference sequence). CDR3 amino acids: CASSGRLAGTKNIQYF. For the CDR3, the DNA is TGTGCCAGTAGTGGAAGACTAGCGGGTACGAAAAACATTCAGTACTTC.

The V gene is TRBV9, the J gene TRBJ2-2; D is unclear. This CDR3 is built from 15 residues. The germline CDR1 and CDR2 sequences are SGDLS and YYNGEE. The V gene lost 0 bases and the J gene lost 2 bases, with 8 bases spanning the gap. The CDR3 loop is CASSVDGPNTGELFF. The CDR3 DNA follows: TGTGCCAGCAGCGTAGACGGTCCTAACACCGGGGAGCTGTTTTTT. The whole variable domain, remainder taken from reference TRBV9 and TRBJ2-2, is DSGVTQTPKHLITATGQRVTLRCSPRSGDLSVYWYQQSLDQGLQFLIQYYNGEERAKGNILERFSAQQFPDLHSELNLSSLELGDSALYFCASSVDGPNTGELFFGEGSRLTVL.

This clone has more than one count but fewer than ten. The chain employs TRBV28 and TRBJ2-5, with D maybe TRBD1 (6 bases). CDR3 length: 14 amino acids. The V end was cut by 5 bases, the J end by 2 bases, with 12 bases between. CDR1 MDHEN and CDR2 SYDVKM come from the germline V gene. The CDR3 loop is CASSLKGVQETQYF. The CDR3 DNA reads as TGTGCCAGCAGTCTAAAGGGGGTACAAGAGACCCAGTACTTC.

V and J are TRBV27 and TRBJ2-3, with 12 bases that match TRBD2. The trim removed 6 bases at V and 4 bases at J, leaving 5 bases unmatched. Germline V gene data show CDR1 as MNHEY and CDR2 as SMNVEV (reference sequence). This CDR3 spans 15 amino acids. The CDR3 nucleotides are TGTGCCAGCAGCCTAGCGGGAGGGCCTCCAGATACGCAGTATTTT. Its protein is CASSLAGGPPDTQYF.

A single count supports this clone. This chain joins TRBV10-3 and TRBJ1-6; 8 bases are a match to TRBD1. This CDR3 is 14 amino acids long. Germline V lookup: CDR1 ENHRY, CDR2 SYGVKD. V was pared by 6 bases and J by 6 bases, with 4 bases of the junction left unmatched. CDR3 coding DNA: TGTGCCATCAGGAGGACAGGGACTAATTCACCCCTCCACTTT. Residues: CAIRRTGTNSPLHF.

The V call is TRBV5-1, the J call TRBJ2-5; D remains unclear. Trimming stripped 0 bases from V and 3 bases from J, with 9 bases between. From germline, CDR1 is SGHRS and CDR2 YFSETQ. The length of the CDR3 is 14 residues. Here the CDR3 DNA reads TGCGCCAGCAGCTTGGAATCAGCCGAAGAGACCCAGTACTTC. Amino acids: CASSLESAEETQYF.

This clone was seen a handful of times. V usage is TRBV2 and J usage is TRBJ1-1; no clear D. CDR3 size: 12 residues. Germline V lookup: CDR1 SNHLY, CDR2 FYNNEI. Trimming stripped 6 bases from V and 5 bases from J, with 10 bases between. The CDR3 DNA reads as TGTGCCAGCAGGGAACCGGGTACTGAAGCTTTCTTT. Residues: CASREPGTEAFF. Full variable domain (rest looked up from reference TRBV2 and TRBJ1-1): EPEVTQTPSHQVTQMGQEVILRCVPISNHLYFYWYRQILGQKVEFLVSFYNNEISEKSEIFDDQFSVERPDGSNFTLKIRSTKLEDSAMYFCASREPGTEAFFGQGTRLTVV.

Remarks on this clone: Compared with germline, one end of the junction differs, possibly owing to a read error. V gene TRBV18 combines with J gene TRBJ2-1; 11 bases line up with TRBD2. The CDR3 length is 16 residues. CDR1 KGHSH and CDR2 LQKENI come from the germline V gene. CDR3 loop: CASSQGTSGAYTEQFF. CDR3 in DNA: TGTGCCAGCTCACAAGGGACTAGCGGAGCCTACACTGAGCAGTTCTTC.

This clone has a single count. The chain joins TRBV27 to TRBJ1-4; a weak D match, TRBD1 (5 bases). The CDR3 covers 15 residues. V was clipped by 4 bases and J by 0 bases, with 9 bases between them. The germline V gene encodes CDR1 MNHEY and CDR2 SMNVEV (reference sequence). DNA of the CDR3: TGTGCCAGCAGTTCCAGGGCTGCAACTAATGAAAAACTGTTTTTT. Residues: CASSSRAATNEKLFF.

This clone is medium-sized (0.01 to 0.1%). CDR3 in amino acids: CASSQESSGNTIYF. The CDR3 DNA follows: TGCGCCAGCAGCCAAGAAAGCTCTGGAAACACCATATATTTT. The V call is TRBV4-3, the J call TRBJ1-3; no firm D call. The germline V gene encodes CDR1 LGHNA and CDR2 YSLEER. V lost 0 bases and J lost 0, with 3 bases in between. CDR3 length: 14 amino acids.